This T cell receptor (beta chain) stems from a study of patients and donors after allogeneic stem cell transplantation. TCRdb reprocessed the RT-PCR reads with MiXCR, giving one entry per CDR3 protein. The data contain about 160,000 distinct CDR3 sequences, approximately 35% of them singletons. Only a few counts were recorded for this clonotype. The V and J ends lost 0 bases and 3 bases respectively, with 9 bases between them. This CDR3 is built from 14 residues. Germline CDR1 reads SGDLS; CDR2 reads YYNGEE. The sample consisted of blood, either unsorted or a sorted T cell fraction (not recorded which). This rearrangement joins TRBV9 to TRBJ1-1; D gene uncertain. This receptor was identified in a human donor who was either an allogeneic HSCT recipient or a stem cell or donor lymphocyte infusion donor (not recorded which). It is not recorded whose cells these are; they may come from a transplant donor. CDR3 DNA: TGTGCCAGCAGCGTAGGAGGGCTTCACACTGAAGCTTTCTTT. Translation: CASSVGGLHTEAFF.